The 6 T cell receptor beta chains below all came from one sample that was sequenced in a study of PD-L1 blockade in urothelial cancer. Generated by immunoSEQ multiplex PCR, the TCRdb table keeps only in-frame clones and is missing some. This table has around 68,000 clones, more than 80% appearing once. Time point noted: pretreatment peripheral blood. Sample: PBMCs, taken around atezolizumab (anti-PD-L1) treatment. These receptors all stem from a man aged 65-85 years with urothelial cancer.

The genes are TRBV10-3 and TRBJ1-1; weak D call: TRBD1 (6 bases). This CDR3 has 16 residues. CDR1 and CDR2 (germline): ENHRY, SYGVKD. Between the trimmed V and J ends, which lost 0 bases and 5 bases, there was a span of 16 bases. The CDR3: CAISESGAGEGTEAFF. In nucleotides, the CDR3 is TGTGCCATCAGTGAGTCAGGGGCAGGGGAAGGGACTGAAGCTTTCTTT.

The V gene is TRBV19, the J gene TRBJ2-2; tentative D call: TRBD2 (5 bases). V was trimmed by 8 bases and J by 8 bases, leaving 15 bases between them. Germline CDR1 LNHDA, CDR2 SQIVND (reference sequence). The CDR3 is made up of 13 amino acids. CDR3 in DNA: TGTGCCAGTCGAGGTGGGGAGAGTGGGGAGCTGTTTTTT. Translation: CASRGGESGELFF.

V usage is TRBV13 and J usage is TRBJ2-7, with TRBD2 matching over 10 bases. CDR1 and CDR2 (germline): PRHDT, FYEKMQ (reference sequence). The CDR3 length is 16 residues. V gave up 6 bases and J gave up 2 bases; unmatched junction bases: 10. The CDR3 region is CASSSATSGTAYEQYF. The DNA of the CDR3 is TGTGCCAGCAGTTCTGCAACTAGCGGGACCGCCTACGAGCAGTACTTC. The variable domain in full, completed from reference TRBV13 and TRBJ2-7, reads AAGVIQSPRHLIKEKRETATLKCYPIPRHDTVYWYQQGPGQDPQFLISFYEKMQSDKGSIPDRFSAQQFSDYHSELNMSSLELGDSALYFCASSSATSGTAYEQYFGPGTRLTVT.

The chain recombines TRBV7-2 with TRBJ1-5, with no clear D. Trimming removed 5 bases from V and 7 bases from J, with 12 bases in between. This CDR3 has 13 amino acids. The germline CDR1 and CDR2 sequences are SGHTA and FQGNSA. In nucleotides, the CDR3 is TGTGCCAGCAGCCTTCTAACTATCCAGCCCCAGCATTTT. Protein product: CASSLLTIQPQHF.

The V and J genes are TRBV5-4 and TRBJ2-5; TRBD2 is a possible D gene (6 bases). The CDR3 length is 12 residues. Trimming removed 4 bases at V and 2 bases at J, with 6 bases between. Germline CDR1 is SGHNT and CDR2 is YYREEE (reference sequence). For the CDR3, the DNA is TGTGCCAGCAGCGGACTACAAGAGACCCAGTACTTC. It encodes CASSGLQETQYF.

This chain's CDR3 is CASKLGQGLGTEAFF. The CDR3 coding sequence is TGTGCCAGCAAATTGGGGCAGGGGTTGGGGACTGAAGCTTTCTTT. V gene TRBV7-2 combines with J gene TRBJ1-1, with D perhaps TRBD1 (6 bases). Germline CDR1 SGHTA, CDR2 FQGNSA. V lost 7 bases to trimming and J lost 5 bases, with 20 bases between them. The CDR3 is 15 residues long.